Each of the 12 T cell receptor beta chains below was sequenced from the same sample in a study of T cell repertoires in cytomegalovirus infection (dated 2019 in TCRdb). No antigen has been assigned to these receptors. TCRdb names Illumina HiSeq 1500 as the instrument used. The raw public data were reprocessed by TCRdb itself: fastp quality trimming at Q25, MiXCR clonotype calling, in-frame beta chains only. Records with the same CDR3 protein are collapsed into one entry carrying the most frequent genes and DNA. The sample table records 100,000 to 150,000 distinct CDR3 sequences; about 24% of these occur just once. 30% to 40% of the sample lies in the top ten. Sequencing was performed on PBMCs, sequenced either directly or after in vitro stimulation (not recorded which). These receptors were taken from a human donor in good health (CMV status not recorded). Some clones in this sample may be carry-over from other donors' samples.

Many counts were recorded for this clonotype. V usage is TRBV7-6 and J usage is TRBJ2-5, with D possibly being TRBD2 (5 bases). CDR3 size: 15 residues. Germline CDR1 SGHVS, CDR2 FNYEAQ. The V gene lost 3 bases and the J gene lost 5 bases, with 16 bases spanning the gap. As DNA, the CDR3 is TGTGCCAGCAGCTTTTGGAGGCGCGTTGGGGAGACCCAGTACTTC. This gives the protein CASSFWRRVGETQYF.

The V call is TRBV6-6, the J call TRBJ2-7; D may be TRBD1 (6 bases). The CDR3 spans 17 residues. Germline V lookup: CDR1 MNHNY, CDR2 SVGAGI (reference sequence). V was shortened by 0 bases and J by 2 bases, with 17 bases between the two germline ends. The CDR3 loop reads CASSYSGTTTLAYEQYF. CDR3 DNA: TGTGCCAGCAGTTACTCGGGGACAACTACATTAGCCTACGAGCAGTACTTC.

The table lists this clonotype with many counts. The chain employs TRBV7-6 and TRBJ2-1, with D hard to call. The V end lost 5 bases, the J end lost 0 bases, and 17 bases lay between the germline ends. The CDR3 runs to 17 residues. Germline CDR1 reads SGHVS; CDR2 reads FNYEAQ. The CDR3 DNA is TGTGCCAGCAGCAGGAACTCTCAACCGAGCTCCTACAATGAGCAGTTCTTC. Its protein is CASSRNSQPSSYNEQFF. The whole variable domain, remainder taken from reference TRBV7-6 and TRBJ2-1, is GAGVSQSPRYKVTKRGQDVALRCDPISGHVSLYWYRQALGQGPEFLTYFNYEAQQDKSGLPNDRFSAERPEGSISTLTIQRTEQRDSAMYRCASSRNSQPSSYNEQFFGPGTRLTVL.

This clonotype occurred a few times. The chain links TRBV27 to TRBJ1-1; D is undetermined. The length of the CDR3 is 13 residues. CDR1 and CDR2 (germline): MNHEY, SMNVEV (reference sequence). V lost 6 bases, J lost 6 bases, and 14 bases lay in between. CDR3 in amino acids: CASSLGSGPEAFF. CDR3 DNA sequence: TGTGCCAGCAGCCTCGGATCTGGACCTGAAGCTTTCTTT.

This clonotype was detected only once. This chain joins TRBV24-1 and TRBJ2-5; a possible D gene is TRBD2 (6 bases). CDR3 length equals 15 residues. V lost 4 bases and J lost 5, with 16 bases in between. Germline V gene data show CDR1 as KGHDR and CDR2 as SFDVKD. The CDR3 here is CATSDPGVSEETQYF. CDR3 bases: TGTGCCACCAGTGACCCGGGAGTCTCGGAGGAGACCCAGTACTTC.

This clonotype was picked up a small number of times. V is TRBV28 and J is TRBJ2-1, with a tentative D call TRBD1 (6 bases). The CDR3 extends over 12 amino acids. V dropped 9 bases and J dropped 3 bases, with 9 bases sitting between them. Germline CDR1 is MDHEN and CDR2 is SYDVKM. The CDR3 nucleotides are TGTGCCAGTGGACAGAACTACAATGAGCAGTTCTTC. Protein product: CASGQNYNEQFF.

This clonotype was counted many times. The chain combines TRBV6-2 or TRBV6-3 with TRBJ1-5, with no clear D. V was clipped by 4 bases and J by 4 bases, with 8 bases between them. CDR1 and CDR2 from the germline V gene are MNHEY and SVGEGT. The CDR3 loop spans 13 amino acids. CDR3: CASSSVGNQPQHF. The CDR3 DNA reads TGTGCCAGCAGTTCAGTGGGGAATCAGCCCCAGCATTTT.

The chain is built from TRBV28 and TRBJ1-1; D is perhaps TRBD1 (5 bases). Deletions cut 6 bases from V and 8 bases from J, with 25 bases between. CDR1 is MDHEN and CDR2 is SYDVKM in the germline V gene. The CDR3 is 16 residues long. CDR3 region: CASSLPGGAAEIEAFF. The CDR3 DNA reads TGTGCCAGCAGCCTCCCCGGGGGAGCCGCTGAGATCGAAGCTTTCTTT. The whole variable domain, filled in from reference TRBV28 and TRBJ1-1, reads DVKVTQSSRYLVKRTGEKVFLECVQDMDHENMFWYRQDPGLGLRLIYFSYDVKMKEKGDIPEGYSVSREKKERFSLILESASTNQTSMYLCASSLPGGAAEIEAFFGQGTRLTVV.

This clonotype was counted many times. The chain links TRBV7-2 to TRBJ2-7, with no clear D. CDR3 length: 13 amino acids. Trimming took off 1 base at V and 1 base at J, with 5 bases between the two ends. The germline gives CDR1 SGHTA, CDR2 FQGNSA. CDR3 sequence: CASSLGVSYEQYV. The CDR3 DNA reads TGTGCCAGCAGCTTAGGGGTTTCCTACGAGCAGTACGTC.

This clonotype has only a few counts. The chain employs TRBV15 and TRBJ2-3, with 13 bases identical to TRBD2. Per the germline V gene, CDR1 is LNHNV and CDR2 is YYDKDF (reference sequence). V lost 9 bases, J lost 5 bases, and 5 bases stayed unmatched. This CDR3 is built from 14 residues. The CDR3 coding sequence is TGTGCCACGGGACTAGCGGGAAGGGGAGATACGCAGTATTTT. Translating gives CATGLAGRGDTQYF.

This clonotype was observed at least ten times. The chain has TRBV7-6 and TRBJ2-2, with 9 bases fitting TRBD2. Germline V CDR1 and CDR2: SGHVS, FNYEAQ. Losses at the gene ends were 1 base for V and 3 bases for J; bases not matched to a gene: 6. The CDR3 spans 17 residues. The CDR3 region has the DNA TGTGCCAGCAGCTTAGTACCGAGCGGGAGGTACACCGGGGAGCTGTTTTTT. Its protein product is CASSLVPSGRYTGELFF.

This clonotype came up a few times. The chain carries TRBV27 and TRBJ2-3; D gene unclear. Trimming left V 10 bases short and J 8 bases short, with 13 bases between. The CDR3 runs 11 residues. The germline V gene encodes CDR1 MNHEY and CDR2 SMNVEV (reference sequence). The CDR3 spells CATGPATTQYF. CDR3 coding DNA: TGTGCCACGGGCCCGGCCACTACGCAGTATTTT.